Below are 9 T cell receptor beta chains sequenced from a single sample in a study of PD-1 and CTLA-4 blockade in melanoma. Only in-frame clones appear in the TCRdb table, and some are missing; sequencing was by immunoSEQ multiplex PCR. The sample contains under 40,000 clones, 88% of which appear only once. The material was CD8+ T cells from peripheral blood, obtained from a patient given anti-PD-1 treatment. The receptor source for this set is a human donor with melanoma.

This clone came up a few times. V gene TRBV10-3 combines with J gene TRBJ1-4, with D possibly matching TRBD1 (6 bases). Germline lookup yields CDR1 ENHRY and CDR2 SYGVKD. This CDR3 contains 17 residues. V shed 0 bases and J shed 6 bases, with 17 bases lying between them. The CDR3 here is CAISESGDGQTDEKLFF. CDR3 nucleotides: TGTGCCATCAGTGAGTCGGGGGACGGACAGACCGATGAAAAACTGTTTTTT.

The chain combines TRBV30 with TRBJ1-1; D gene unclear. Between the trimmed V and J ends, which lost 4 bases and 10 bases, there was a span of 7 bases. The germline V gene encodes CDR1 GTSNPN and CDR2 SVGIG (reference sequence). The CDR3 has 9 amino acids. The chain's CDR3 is CAWNPGAFF. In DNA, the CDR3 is TGTGCCTGGAATCCGGGAGCTTTCTTT.

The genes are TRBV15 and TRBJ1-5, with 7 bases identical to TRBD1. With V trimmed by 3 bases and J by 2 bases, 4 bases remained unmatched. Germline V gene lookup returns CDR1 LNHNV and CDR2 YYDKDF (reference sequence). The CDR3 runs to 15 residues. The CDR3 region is CATSSFDRGNQPQHF. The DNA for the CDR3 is TGTGCCACCAGCAGTTTTGACAGGGGCAATCAGCCCCAGCATTTT. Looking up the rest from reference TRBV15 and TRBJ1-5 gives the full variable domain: DAMVIQNPRYQVTQFGKPVTLSCSQTLNHNVMYWYQQKSSQAPKLLFHYYDKDFNNEADTPDNFQSRRPNTSFCFLDIRSPGLGDTAMYLCATSSFDRGNQPQHFGDGTRLSIL.

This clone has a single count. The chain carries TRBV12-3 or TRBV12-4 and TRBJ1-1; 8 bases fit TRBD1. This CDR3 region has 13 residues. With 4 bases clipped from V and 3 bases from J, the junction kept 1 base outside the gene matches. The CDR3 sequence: CASSSTGDTEAFF. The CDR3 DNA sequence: TGTGCCAGCAGTTCGACAGGGGACACTGAAGCTTTCTTT.

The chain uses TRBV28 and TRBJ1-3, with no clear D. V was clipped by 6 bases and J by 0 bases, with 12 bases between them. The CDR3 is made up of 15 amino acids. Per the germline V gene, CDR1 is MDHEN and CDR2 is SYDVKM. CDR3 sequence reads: CASSLAGSSGNTIYF. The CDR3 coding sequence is TGTGCCAGCAGCCTCGCCGGGAGCTCTGGAAACACCATATATTTT. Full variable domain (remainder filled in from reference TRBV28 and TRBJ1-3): DVKVTQSSRYLVKRTGEKVFLECVQDMDHENMFWYRQDPGLGLRLIYFSYDVKMKEKGDIPEGYSVSREKKERFSLILESASTNQTSMYLCASSLAGSSGNTIYFGEGSWLTVV.

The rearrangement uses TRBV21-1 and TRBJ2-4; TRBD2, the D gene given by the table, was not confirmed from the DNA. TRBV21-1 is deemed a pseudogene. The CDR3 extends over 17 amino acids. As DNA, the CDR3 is TGTGCCAGCAGTATTAGGAGGGCCCCGGGAGGCAAAAACATTCAGTACTTC. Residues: CASSIRRAPGGKNIQYF.

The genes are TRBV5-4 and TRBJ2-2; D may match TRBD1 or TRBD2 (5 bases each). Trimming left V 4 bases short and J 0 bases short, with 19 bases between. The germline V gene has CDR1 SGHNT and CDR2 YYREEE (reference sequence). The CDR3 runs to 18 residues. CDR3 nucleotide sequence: TGTGCCAGCAGCCCATCCTCATGGGGGTCGTCGAACACCGGGGAGCTGTTTTTT. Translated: CASSPSSWGSSNTGELFF.

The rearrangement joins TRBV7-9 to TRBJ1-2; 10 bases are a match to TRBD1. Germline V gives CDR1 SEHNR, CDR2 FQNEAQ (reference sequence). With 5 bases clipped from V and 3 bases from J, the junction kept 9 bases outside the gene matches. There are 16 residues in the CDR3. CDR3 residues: CASSPTRDRGYYGYTF. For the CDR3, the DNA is TGTGCCAGCAGCCCCACCAGGGACAGGGGATACTATGGCTACACCTTC.

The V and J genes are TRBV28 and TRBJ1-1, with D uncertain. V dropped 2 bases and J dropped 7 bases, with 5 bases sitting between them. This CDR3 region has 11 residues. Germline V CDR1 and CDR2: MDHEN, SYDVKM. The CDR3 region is CASSLGNEAFF. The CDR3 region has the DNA TGTGCCAGCAGTTTAGGCAATGAAGCTTTCTTT.